The 31 T cell receptor beta chains below come from one sample, sequenced in a study of blood T cells in healthy people across ages. Next came a second PCR, run for about 6 to 12 cycles, which used a sample-barcoded 5' primer along with a J-beta primer mix. TCRdb re-derived calls from the 5' RACE reads in MiXCR, one entry per CDR3 protein. The sample includes roughly 730,000 distinct CDR3 sequences, around 50% of them seen just once. The sequencing input was blood. The receptor set was obtained from a man aged 35-49 years in good health.

The chain recombines TRBV20-1 with TRBJ2-5; the D gene could be TRBD1 or TRBD2 (5 bases each). The CDR3 loop spans 14 amino acids. Germline V gene sequence: CDR1 DFQATT, CDR2 SNEGSKA (reference sequence). Trimming left V 5 bases short and J 11 bases short, with 24 bases between. CDR3 residues: CSALRDLVVNEQYF. The CDR3, as DNA: TGCAGTGCTCTCCGGGACCTAGTTGTCAATGAGCAGTACTTC.

CDR3 sequence (DNA): TGTGCCAGCAGCCAACCGGGACAGGGGAGGAATGAGCAGTTCTTC. It yields the protein CASSQPGQGRNEQFF. V and J are TRBV6-2 or TRBV6-3 and TRBJ2-1; 10 bases align to TRBD1. Unmatched junction bases numbered 9, after V lost 6 bases and J lost 7 bases. CDR3 size: 15 residues. Germline CDR1 and CDR2: MNHEY and SVGEGT.

The count of this clonotype is one. V usage is TRBV13 and J usage is TRBJ2-7; D gene unclear. V was trimmed by 1 base and J by 3 bases, leaving 13 bases between them. Germline CDR1 reads PRHDT; CDR2 reads FYEKMQ (reference sequence). CDR3 size: 15 residues. Written as DNA, the CDR3 is TGTGCCAGCAGCTTAGTAGGGTCCCCGGGCTACGAGCAGTACTTC. Its protein product is CASSLVGSPGYEQYF. The complete variable domain, with remaining parts taken from reference TRBV13 and TRBJ2-7, reads AAGVIQSPRHLIKEKRETATLKCYPIPRHDTVYWYQQGPGQDPQFLISFYEKMQSDKGSIPDRFSAQQFSDYHSELNMSSLELGDSALYFCASSLVGSPGYEQYFGPGTRLTVT.

The rearrangement joins TRBV12-3 or TRBV12-4 to TRBJ2-7, with a possible D match to TRBD2 (5 bases). This CDR3 is 15 amino acids long. The V end was cut by 2 bases, the J end by 4 bases, with 15 bases between. The CDR3 sequence: CASSLRGSGTYEQYF. The CDR3 nucleotides are TGTGCCAGCAGTTTACGGGGTTCCGGAACGTACGAGCAGTACTTC.

The rearrangement links TRBV9 to TRBJ2-5; no definite D call. The end of the DNA aligns better with TRBJ2-7, so the J call may be wrong. The germline gives CDR1 SGDLS, CDR2 YYNGEE. The CDR3 runs 12 residues. Here the CDR3 reads CASSVGYGEQYF. CDR3 nucleotide sequence: TGTGCCAGCAGCGTAGGTTACGGCGAGCAGTACTTC.

In DNA, the CDR3 is TGTGCCATCAGGCCCGGGACAGGGGGAAACATTCAGTACTTC. Its protein product is CAIRPGTGGNIQYF. The V and J genes are TRBV10-3 and TRBJ2-4, with TRBD1 matching 11 bases. The CDR3 is 14 amino acids. Looked up from germline, CDR1 is ENHRY and CDR2 is SYGVKD. The V segment lost 6 bases and the J segment 6 bases; nucleotides outside the gene matches: 4.

This sequence joins TRBV6-6 and TRBJ2-1, with D perhaps matching TRBD2 (5 bases). The V gene's germline CDR1 is MNHNY and CDR2 SVGAGI (reference sequence). With 6 bases removed from V and 5 bases from J, the gap between germline ends came to 17 bases. There are 15 residues in the CDR3. The DNA of the CDR3 is TGTGCCAGCAGGTTTACGGGAACCCTCGACAATGAGCAGTTCTTC. Its protein product is CASRFTGTLDNEQFF.

This clonotype was counted a few times. This rearrangement joins TRBV5-1 to TRBJ1-2; D remains unclear. The CDR3 runs to 13 residues. Germline V lookup: CDR1 SGHRS, CDR2 YFSETQ. V lost 5 bases and J lost 3, with 11 bases in between. CDR3 amino acids: CASSLKDHYGYTF. The DNA of the CDR3 is TGCGCCAGCAGTTTGAAGGACCACTATGGCTACACCTTC.

This clonotype was picked up a small number of times. The chain carries TRBV28 and TRBJ2-3; D not certain. The CDR3 is 14 amino acids. From germline, CDR1 is MDHEN and CDR2 SYDVKM. Trimming took off 5 bases at V and 4 bases at J, with 13 bases between the two ends. In DNA, the CDR3 is TGTGCCAGCAGTCCCCAGCCCCCAGCAGATACGCAGTATTTT. This sequence encodes CASSPQPPADTQYF.

This clonotype has only a few counts. The chain joins TRBV28 to TRBJ2-7; D possibly corresponds to TRBD2 (6 bases). The CDR3 covers 12 residues. Germline values: CDR1 MDHEN, CDR2 SYDVKM. The V end lost 11 bases, the J end lost 0 bases, and 11 bases lay between the germline ends. The CDR3 DNA follows: TGTGCCGGCGGGGTAAGCTCCTACGAGCAGTACTTC. Amino acids: CAGGVSSYEQYF. Filled out from reference TRBV28 and TRBJ2-7, the complete variable domain reads DVKVTQSSRYLVKRTGEKVFLECVQDMDHENMFWYRQDPGLGLRLIYFSYDVKMKEKGDIPEGYSVSREKKERFSLILESASTNQTSMYLCAGGVSSYEQYFGPGTRLTVT.

The gene calls are TRBV5-1 and TRBJ1-1; D remains ambiguous. CDR3 length: 13 amino acids. Germline values: CDR1 SGHRS, CDR2 YFSETQ. V lost 0 bases to trimming and J lost 5 bases, with 8 bases between them. The CDR3 DNA is TGCGCCAGCAGCTTGGATCGACGGACTGAAGCTTTCTTT. Translation gives CASSLDRRTEAFF.

The CDR3 nucleotides are TGTGCCAGCAGCAACACAGGGGGAAGCACTGAAGCTTTCTTT. It codes for CASSNTGGSTEAFF. J is TRBJ1-1 and V is TRBV6-2 or TRBV6-3; 8 bases are shared with TRBD1. Germline CDR1 and CDR2: MNHEY and SVGEGT. V shed 6 bases and J 4 bases; nucleotides not matched to a gene: 7. The CDR3 runs 14 residues.

A few counts support this clonotype. V and J are TRBV6-1 and TRBJ1-2; perhaps TRBD1 as D (6 bases). The CDR3 consists of 17 residues. Trimming cost V 1 base and J 0 bases, with 15 bases left between them. Germline V gene data show CDR1 as MNHNS and CDR2 as SASEGT. Here the CDR3 reads CASSEDILGDTNYGYTF. The CDR3 DNA sequence: TGTGCCAGCAGTGAAGATATACTAGGGGACACTAACTATGGCTACACCTTC.

V usage is TRBV25-1 and J usage is TRBJ2-5; the match to TRBD1 covers 8 bases. The trim removed 0 bases at V and 2 bases at J, leaving 8 bases unmatched. Per the germline V gene, CDR1 is MGHDK and CDR2 is SYGVNS. The CDR3 has 17 residues. CDR3 bases: TGTGCCAGCAGTGAATATAGGGCAGGACAGGGACAAGAGACCCAGTACTTC. It translates to CASSEYRAGQGQETQYF.

In its sample, this clonotype was seen a few times. The chain uses TRBV29-1 and TRBJ2-6; 7 bases fit TRBD2. Trimming removed 6 bases from V and 2 bases from J; junction bases left unmatched: 10. The CDR3 is made up of 16 amino acids. CDR1 and CDR2 from the germline V gene are SQVTM and ANQGSEA. DNA of the CDR3: TGCAGCGTGCCGGGTGCGGGAGTTACTGGGGCCAACGTCCTGACTTTC. Its protein product is CSVPGAGVTGANVLTF.

The V call is TRBV6-5, the J call TRBJ1-1; D call uncertain. Germline CDR1 MNHEY, CDR2 SVGAGI. The CDR3 is 12 residues long. The germline V and J ends were trimmed by 4 bases and 2 bases, with 5 bases remaining between them. The CDR3 loop reads CASSSKNTEAFF. The DNA of the CDR3 is TGTGCCAGCAGTTCAAAAAACACTGAAGCTTTCTTT.

The genes are TRBV4-3 and TRBJ2-7, with TRBD2 matching 7 bases. Germline values: CDR1 LGHNA, CDR2 YSLEER. V lost 3 bases, J lost 7 bases, and 18 bases stayed unmatched. This CDR3 comprises 17 residues. CDR3 sequence reads: CASSHDPYSGSTNEQYF. DNA of the CDR3: TGCGCCAGCAGCCATGATCCATATAGCGGGTCTACCAATGAGCAGTACTTC.

Ten or more counts support this clonotype. A much larger clone lies a single base off, so this may be a read error. This chain connects TRBV9 to TRBJ2-1; possibly TRBD2 for D (5 bases). Per germline, CDR1 SGDLS and CDR2 YYNGEE. The CDR3 runs 14 residues. The V and J ends lost 4 bases and 9 bases respectively, with 17 bases between them. The CDR3 protein is CASSPRGTRGEQFF. The CDR3 DNA sequence: TGTGCCAGCAGCCCCCGCGGCACACGGGGTGAGCAGTTCTTC.

This clonotype was found a few times. The J gene is TRBJ2-7, the V gene TRBV6-5; 9 bases line up with TRBD2. J lost 2 bases, V lost 8 bases, and 10 bases had no gene match. The germline gives CDR1 MNHEY, CDR2 SVGAGI. The CDR3 is made up of 15 amino acids. The CDR3 coding sequence is TGTGCCAGCTCCCTACCCCCTAGCGGGGCCTACGAGCAGTACTTC. The encoded protein is CASSLPPSGAYEQYF.

This clonotype was seen only a few times. V and J are TRBV27 and TRBJ2-1; D gene uncertain. The CDR3 length is 15 residues. CDR1 and CDR2 from the germline V gene are MNHEY and SMNVEV (reference sequence). V lost 7 bases and J lost 0, with 13 bases in between. CDR3 residues: CASIQVPGSYNEQFF. The CDR3 coding sequence is TGTGCCAGCATACAAGTCCCGGGCTCCTACAATGAGCAGTTCTTC.

CDR3 in DNA: TGCAGTGCTAGACTACTAGCGGGAGCCACAGATACGCAGTATTTT. Translated: CSARLLAGATDTQYF. The V gene is TRBV20-1, the J gene TRBJ2-3; 11 bases agree with TRBD2. The CDR3 contains 15 residues. Trimming cost V 2 bases and J 2 bases; bases outside gene matches: 3. Per the germline V gene, CDR1 is DFQATT and CDR2 is SNEGSKA (reference sequence).

This clonotype occurred many times. This chain uses TRBV25-1 with TRBJ2-7, with 8 bases aligning to TRBD2. The junction had 8 bases not matched to a gene; V was cut back by 1 base and J by 6 bases. Per germline, CDR1 MGHDK and CDR2 SYGVNS. CDR3 length: 15 amino acids. In DNA, the CDR3 is TGTGCCAGCAGTGAATCAGGCGGGAGGATCTTCGAGCAGTACTTC. It translates to CASSESGGRIFEQYF.

J is TRBJ1-1 and V is TRBV5-5, with TRBD1 matching 9 bases. The CDR3 length is 15 residues. The ends lost 3 bases at V and 1 base at J; junction bases unmatched: 4. Per the germline V gene, CDR1 is SGHKS and CDR2 is YYEKEE (reference sequence). The CDR3 DNA is TGTGCCAGCAGCTGGACAGGGGAGGGGAACACTGAAGCTTTCTTT. It is translated as CASSWTGEGNTEAFF.

J is TRBJ2-5 and V is TRBV29-1; D uncertain. The CDR3 runs 12 residues. The ends were cut back, 8 bases at V and 1 base at J, with 11 bases in the middle. Germline values: CDR1 SQVTM, CDR2 ANQGSEA. The CDR3 reads CSIQEFQETQYF. CDR3 in DNA: TGCAGCATACAAGAATTCCAAGAGACCCAGTACTTC.

The chain combines TRBV20-1 with TRBJ2-1, with TRBD2 matching over 7 bases. The CDR3 is 15 residues long. V shed 0 bases, J shed 4 bases, and the junction held 6 bases outside the gene matches. The germline gives CDR1 DFQATT, CDR2 SNEGSKA (reference sequence). The CDR3 here is CSARDDQRGYNEQFF. Here the CDR3 DNA reads TGCAGTGCTAGAGATGATCAGCGGGGATACAATGAGCAGTTCTTC.

The chain's CDR3 is CASSSTTSGPGREKLFF. DNA for the CDR3: TGTGCCAGCAGTTCAACCACAAGCGGACCGGGACGAGAAAAACTGTTTTTT. The chain carries TRBV28 and TRBJ1-4, with D possibly being TRBD1 (5 bases). With 4 bases removed from V and 8 bases from J, the gap between germline ends came to 23 bases. Germline CDR1 and CDR2: MDHEN and SYDVKM. This CDR3 is 17 amino acids long. Combining the CDR3 with reference TRBV28 and TRBJ1-4 gives the whole variable domain DVKVTQSSRYLVKRTGEKVFLECVQDMDHENMFWYRQDPGLGLRLIYFSYDVKMKEKGDIPEGYSVSREKKERFSLILESASTNQTSMYLCASSSTTSGPGREKLFFGSGTQLSVL.

This clonotype showed up just a few times. The chain combines TRBV12-3 or TRBV12-4 with TRBJ2-1; 9 bases match TRBD2. The CDR3 is 15 residues long. The V segment lost 1 base and the J segment 6 bases; nucleotides outside the gene matches: 4. In DNA form, the CDR3 reads TGTGCCAGCAGTTTAGTAGCGGGGGATTTCAATGAGCAGTTCTTC. Its protein is CASSLVAGDFNEQFF.

This clonotype has more than one count but fewer than ten. The gene calls are TRBV24-1 and TRBJ2-3, with 8 nucleotides matching TRBD2. Looked up from germline, CDR1 is KGHDR and CDR2 is SFDVKD. This CDR3 has 16 amino acids. Trimming at V came to 4 bases and at J to 4 bases, leaving 9 bases not matched to a gene. CDR3 DNA sequence: TGTGCCACCAGTGACCCATCCTCAGCGGGAGCAGATACGCAGTATTTT. It encodes CATSDPSSAGADTQYF.

The chain couples TRBV6-2 or TRBV6-3 to TRBJ2-5; maybe TRBD1 (5 bases). Deletions cut 7 bases from V and 1 base from J, with 10 bases between. The CDR3 sequence is 13 residues long. CDR1 is MNHEY, CDR2 SVGEGT, per germline. CDR3 protein: CASKLDIQETQYF. CDR3 DNA sequence: TGTGCCAGCAAATTGGACATCCAAGAGACCCAGTACTTC.

V gene TRBV6-4 combines with J gene TRBJ2-5; D possibly corresponds to TRBD2 (5 bases). Germline values: CDR1 MRHNA, CDR2 SNTAGT. There are 15 residues in the CDR3. Trimming removed 5 bases from V and 1 base from J, with 14 bases in between. CDR3 DNA: TGTGCCAGCAGTATGTCGGGGTTGTCCCAAGAGACCCAGTACTTC. This encodes CASSMSGLSQETQYF.

J is TRBJ1-2 and V is TRBV20-1; tentatively, D is TRBD1 (5 bases). CDR1 and CDR2 from the germline V gene are DFQATT and SNEGSKA (reference sequence). The ends were cut back, 8 bases at V and 7 bases at J, with 23 bases in the middle. CDR3 length equals 14 residues. The chain's CDR3 is CSSRRGEARGGYTF. DNA for the CDR3: TGCAGTTCTCGGCGCGGGGAGGCGAGGGGTGGCTACACCTTC.